One TCR beta chain is described in this entry. Its cognate antigen is unknown. Other DNA sequences in the same sample also yield this CDR3. Under the authors' procedure: Junction-only immunoSEQ data arrived without quality scores, meaning filtering differed. Repertoires were generated with immunoSEQ multiplex PCR, while TCRdb's copy carries only in-frame clones and drops some. V and J calls and clone size follow that table, whereas D and trimming were derived from the DNA. Among some 1,600,000 clones listed, around 98% were seen once. This sample is drawn from a study of shared clonotypes between healthy human individuals. Study background: Researchers drew samples from two women and a few men aged 18 to 49. Findings of the study overall: Clonotype sharing among donors was expected to depend on sequencing depth.

J gave up 4 bases and V 8 bases, and 5 bases lay outside the gene matches. This CDR3 is built from 15 residues. Germline V lookup: CDR1 SNHLY, CDR2 FYNNEI. This receptor was taken from a man aged 25 to 40 in good health. The V call is TRBV2, the J call TRBJ2-1; 13 bases map to TRBD2. Sequences were obtained from naive CD4+ T cells sorted from blood. The subset here: CD45RA+ positively selected. This chain's CDR3 is CASGGLAGVYNEQFF. The CDR3 DNA reads TGTGCCAGCGGCGGACTAGCGGGAGTGTACAATGAGCAGTTCTTC.